The clone carrying this TCR beta chain was seen many times. Its matching antigen is unknown. Template switching added a universal primer site, and cDNA bore unique molecular identifiers. TCRdb passed the 5' RACE reads through MiXCR, listing each CDR3 protein once. The sample records about 450,000 distinct CDR3 sequences, around 18% being singletons. This sample was included in a study of identical twins. Whole-study findings and limits: Out-of-frame TCR alpha sharing observed in monozygotic twins exceeded model estimates. Analyses of zero insertions could be partly confounded by invariant MAIT and iNKT cells. Excess low generation probability was seen in twin-shared out-of-frame alpha sequences.

This CDR3 spans 15 amino acids. In germline, CDR1 is SGHDT, CDR2 YYEEEE. V was trimmed by 2 bases and J by 6 bases, leaving 15 bases between them. The chain has TRBV5-6 and TRBJ1-5, with a possible D match to TRBD1 (6 bases). The sample consisted of naive T cells sorted from blood. The clonotype was recovered from a man in his forties or fifties in good health. CDR3 coding DNA: TGTGCCAGCAGCTTCTGGACAGTGGTTGGTCAGCCCCAGCATTTT. Protein product: CASSFWTVVGQPQHF.